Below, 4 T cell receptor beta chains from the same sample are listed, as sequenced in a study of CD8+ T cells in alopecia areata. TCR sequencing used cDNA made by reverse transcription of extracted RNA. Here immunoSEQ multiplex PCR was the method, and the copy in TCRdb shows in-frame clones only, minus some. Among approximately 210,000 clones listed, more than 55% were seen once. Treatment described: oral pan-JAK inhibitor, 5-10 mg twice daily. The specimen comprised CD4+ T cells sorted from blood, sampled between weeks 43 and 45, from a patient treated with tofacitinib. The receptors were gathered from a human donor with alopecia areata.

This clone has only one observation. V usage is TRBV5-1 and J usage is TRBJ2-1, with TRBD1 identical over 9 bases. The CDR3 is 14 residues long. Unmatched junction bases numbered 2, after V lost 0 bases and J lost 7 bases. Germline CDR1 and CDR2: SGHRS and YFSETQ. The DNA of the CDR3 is TGCGCCAGCAGCTTGGGACAGGGGGTTAATGAGCAGTTCTTC. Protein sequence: CASSLGQGVNEQFF.

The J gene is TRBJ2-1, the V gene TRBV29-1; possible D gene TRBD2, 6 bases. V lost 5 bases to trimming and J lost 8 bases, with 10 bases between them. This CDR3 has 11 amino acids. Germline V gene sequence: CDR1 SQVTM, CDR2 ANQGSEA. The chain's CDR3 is CSVSEGYEQFF. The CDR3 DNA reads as TGCAGCGTTTCGGAGGGTTATGAGCAGTTCTTC.

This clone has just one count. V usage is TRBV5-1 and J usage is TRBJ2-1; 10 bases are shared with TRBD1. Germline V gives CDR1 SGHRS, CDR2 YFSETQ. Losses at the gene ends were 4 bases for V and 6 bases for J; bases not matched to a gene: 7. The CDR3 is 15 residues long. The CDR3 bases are TGCGCCAGCAGCGAAGACAGGGGGCATGGCAATGAGCAGTTCTTC. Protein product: CASSEDRGHGNEQFF. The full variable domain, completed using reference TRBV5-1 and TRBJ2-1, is KAGVTQTPRYLIKTRGQQVTLSCSPISGHRSVSWYQQTPGQGLQFLFEYFSETQRNKGNFPGRFSGRQFSNSRSEMNVSTLELGDSALYLCASSEDRGHGNEQFFGPGTRLTVL.

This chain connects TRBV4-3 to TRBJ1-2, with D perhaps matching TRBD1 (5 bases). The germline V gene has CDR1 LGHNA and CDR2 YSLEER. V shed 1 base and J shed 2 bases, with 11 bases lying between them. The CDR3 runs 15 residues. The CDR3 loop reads CASSQVDRENYGYTF. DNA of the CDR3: TGCGCCAGCAGCCAAGTAGACAGAGAGAACTATGGCTACACCTTC.